What follows is one T cell receptor beta chain and its context. In the original analysis: Amplification from reference gene primers served as the basis for estimated nucleated cell counts. Here immunoSEQ multiplex PCR was the method, and the copy in TCRdb shows in-frame clones only, minus some. D and trimming come from the DNA, and the V and J calls and clone size come from that table. Of more than 200,000 clones in the sample, approximately 80% were seen once. The sample originates from a study of blood T cell repertoires in COVID-19. Across the whole study: Sites in the United States, Italy and Spain provided acute and convalescent COVID-19 samples. The cDNA or gDNA used as material had been derived from T cells, B-cell-depleted T cells, or PBMCs.

The length of the CDR3 is 15 residues. J gave up 4 bases and V 5 bases, and 8 bases lay outside the gene matches. In germline, CDR1 is SGHAT, CDR2 FQNNGV. The TCR was taken from a woman aged 40 to 55 who had recovered from COVID-19. The rearrangement uses TRBV11-2 and TRBJ2-5; TRBD2 aligns across 9 bases. Sequencing was carried out using peripheral blood. The CDR3 reads CASSPQAGGGETQYF. As DNA, the CDR3 is TGTGCCAGCAGCCCCCAAGCGGGGGGCGGAGAGACCCAGTACTTC.